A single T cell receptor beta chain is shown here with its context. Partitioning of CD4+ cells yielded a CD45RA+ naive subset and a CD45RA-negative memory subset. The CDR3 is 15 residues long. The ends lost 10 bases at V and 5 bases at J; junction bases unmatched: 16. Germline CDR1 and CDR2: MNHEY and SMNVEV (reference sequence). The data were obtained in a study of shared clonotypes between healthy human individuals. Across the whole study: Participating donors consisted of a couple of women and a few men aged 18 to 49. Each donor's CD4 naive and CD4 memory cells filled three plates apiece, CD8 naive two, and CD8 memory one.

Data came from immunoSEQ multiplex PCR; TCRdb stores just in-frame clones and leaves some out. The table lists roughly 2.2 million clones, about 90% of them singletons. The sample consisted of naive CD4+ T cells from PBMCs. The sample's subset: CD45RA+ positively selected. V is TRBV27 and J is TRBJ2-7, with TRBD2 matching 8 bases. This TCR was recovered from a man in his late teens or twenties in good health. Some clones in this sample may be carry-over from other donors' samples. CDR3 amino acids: CATTSVAAGVNEQYF. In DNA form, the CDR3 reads TGTGCCACCACCTCCGTAGCAGCGGGAGTAAACGAGCAGTACTTC.